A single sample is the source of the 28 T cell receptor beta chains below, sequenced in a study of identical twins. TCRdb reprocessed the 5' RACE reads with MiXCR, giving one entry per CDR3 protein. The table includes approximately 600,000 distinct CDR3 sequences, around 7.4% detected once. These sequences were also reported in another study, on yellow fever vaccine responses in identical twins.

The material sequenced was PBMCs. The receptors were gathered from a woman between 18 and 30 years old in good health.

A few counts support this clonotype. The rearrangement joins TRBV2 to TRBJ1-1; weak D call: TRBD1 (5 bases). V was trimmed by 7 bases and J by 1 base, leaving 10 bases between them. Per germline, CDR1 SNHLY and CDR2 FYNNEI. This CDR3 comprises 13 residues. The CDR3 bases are TGTGCCAGCACCGGACAACCGAACACTGAAGCTTTCTTT. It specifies CASTGQPNTEAFF. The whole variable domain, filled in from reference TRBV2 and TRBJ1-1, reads EPEVTQTPSHQVTQMGQEVILRCVPISNHLYFYWYRQILGQKVEFLVSFYNNEISEKSEIFDDQFSVERPDGSNFTLKIRSTKLEDSAMYFCASTGQPNTEAFFGQGTRLTVV.

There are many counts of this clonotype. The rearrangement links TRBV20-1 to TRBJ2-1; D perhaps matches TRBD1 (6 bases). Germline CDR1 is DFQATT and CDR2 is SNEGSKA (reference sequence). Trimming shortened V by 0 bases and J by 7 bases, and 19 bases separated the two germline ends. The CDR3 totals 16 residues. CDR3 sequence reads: CSARERGTLSPNEQFF. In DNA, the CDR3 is TGCAGTGCTAGAGAGAGGGGGACACTGTCACCTAATGAGCAGTTCTTC.

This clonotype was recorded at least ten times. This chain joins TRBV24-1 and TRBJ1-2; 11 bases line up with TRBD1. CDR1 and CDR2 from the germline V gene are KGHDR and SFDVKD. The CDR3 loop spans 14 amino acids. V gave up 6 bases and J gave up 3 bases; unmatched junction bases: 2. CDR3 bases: TGTGCCACCAGTAGGGGACAGGGGGACTATGGCTACACCTTC. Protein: CATSRGQGDYGYTF.

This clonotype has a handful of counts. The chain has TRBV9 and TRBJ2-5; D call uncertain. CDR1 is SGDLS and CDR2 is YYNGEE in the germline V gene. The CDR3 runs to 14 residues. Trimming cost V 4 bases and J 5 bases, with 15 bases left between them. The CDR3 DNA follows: TGTGCCAGCAGCCCAGAGGCAGTTGTTGAGACCCAGTACTTC. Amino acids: CASSPEAVVETQYF.

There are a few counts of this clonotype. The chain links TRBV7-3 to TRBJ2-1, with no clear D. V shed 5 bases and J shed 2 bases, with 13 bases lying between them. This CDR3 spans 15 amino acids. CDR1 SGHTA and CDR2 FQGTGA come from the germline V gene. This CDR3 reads CASSPRSRAYNEQFF. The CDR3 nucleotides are TGTGCCAGCAGCCCCCGATCAAGGGCCTACAATGAGCAGTTCTTC.

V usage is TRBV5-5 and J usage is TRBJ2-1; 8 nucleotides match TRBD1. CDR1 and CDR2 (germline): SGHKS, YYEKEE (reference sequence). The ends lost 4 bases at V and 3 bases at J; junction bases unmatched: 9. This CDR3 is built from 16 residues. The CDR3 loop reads CASSTGQGPYYNEQFF. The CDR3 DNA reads TGTGCCAGCAGCACCGGACAGGGCCCCTACTACAATGAGCAGTTCTTC.

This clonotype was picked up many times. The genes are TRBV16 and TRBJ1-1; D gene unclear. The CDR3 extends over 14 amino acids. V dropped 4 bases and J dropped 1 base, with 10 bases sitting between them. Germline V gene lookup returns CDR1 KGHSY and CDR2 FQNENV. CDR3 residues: CASSPLNQNTEAFF. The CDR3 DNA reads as TGTGCCAGCAGCCCTCTGAACCAGAACACTGAAGCTTTCTTT.

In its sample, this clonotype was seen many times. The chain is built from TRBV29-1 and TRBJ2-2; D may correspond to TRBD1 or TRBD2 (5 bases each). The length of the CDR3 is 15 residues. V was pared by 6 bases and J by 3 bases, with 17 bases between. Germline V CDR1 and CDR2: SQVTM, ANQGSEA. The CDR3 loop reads CSVGPGTIDTGELFF. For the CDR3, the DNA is TGCAGCGTGGGCCCGGGGACGATTGACACCGGGGAGCTGTTTTTT.

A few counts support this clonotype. The CDR3 loop is CASSQHRGSNTGELFF. CDR3 sequence (DNA): TGTGCCAGCAGCCAGCACAGGGGATCGAACACCGGGGAGCTGTTTTTT. J is TRBJ2-2 and V is TRBV4-2, with 7 bases aligning to TRBD1. CDR1 and CDR2 from the germline V gene are LGHNA and YNFKEQ. V gave up 3 bases and J gave up 0 bases; unmatched junction bases: 4. The CDR3 contains 16 residues.

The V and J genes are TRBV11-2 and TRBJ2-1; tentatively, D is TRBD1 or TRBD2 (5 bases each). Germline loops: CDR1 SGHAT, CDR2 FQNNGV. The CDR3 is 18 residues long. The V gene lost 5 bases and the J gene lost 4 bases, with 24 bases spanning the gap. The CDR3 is CASSRKIAPGSFYNEQFF. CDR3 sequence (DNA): TGTGCCAGCAGCCGAAAAATAGCGCCAGGGTCATTTTACAATGAGCAGTTCTTC.

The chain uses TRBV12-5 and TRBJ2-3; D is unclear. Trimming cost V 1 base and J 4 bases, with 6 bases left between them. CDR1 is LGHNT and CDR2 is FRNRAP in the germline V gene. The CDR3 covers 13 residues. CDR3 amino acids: CASGLGSSDTQYF. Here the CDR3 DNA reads TGTGCTAGTGGTTTGGGCAGTTCAGATACGCAGTATTTT.

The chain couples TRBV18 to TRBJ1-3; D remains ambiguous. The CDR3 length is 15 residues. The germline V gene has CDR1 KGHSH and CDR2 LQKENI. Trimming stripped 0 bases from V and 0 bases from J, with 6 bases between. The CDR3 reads CASSPPLDSGNTIYF. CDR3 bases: TGTGCCAGCTCACCACCCCTAGACTCTGGAAACACCATATATTTT.

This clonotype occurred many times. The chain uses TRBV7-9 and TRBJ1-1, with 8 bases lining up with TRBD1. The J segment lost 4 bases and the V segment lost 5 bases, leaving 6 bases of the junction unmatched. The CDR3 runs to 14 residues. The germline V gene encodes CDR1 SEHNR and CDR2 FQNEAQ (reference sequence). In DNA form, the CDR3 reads TGTGCCAGCAGCCTTGACAGGGGATCCACTGAAGCTTTCTTT. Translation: CASSLDRGSTEAFF.

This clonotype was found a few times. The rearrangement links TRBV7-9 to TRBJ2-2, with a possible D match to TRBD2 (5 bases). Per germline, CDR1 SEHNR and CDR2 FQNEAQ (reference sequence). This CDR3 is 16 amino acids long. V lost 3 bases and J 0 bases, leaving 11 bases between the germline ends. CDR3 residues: CASSFFRGSNTGELFF. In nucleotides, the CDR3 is TGTGCCAGCAGCTTTTTTCGGGGATCGAACACCGGGGAGCTGTTTTTT.

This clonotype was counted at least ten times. The CDR3 is CASSSPGAVPTGTQYF. The CDR3 DNA is TGTGCCAGCAGCTCTCCCGGCGCGGTCCCCACAGGGACGCAGTATTTT. The chain couples TRBV7-9 to TRBJ2-3, with a possible D match to TRBD1 (6 bases). This CDR3 has 16 amino acids. Germline lookup yields CDR1 SEHNR and CDR2 FQNEAQ (reference sequence). V lost 4 bases and J 9 bases, leaving 23 bases between the germline ends.

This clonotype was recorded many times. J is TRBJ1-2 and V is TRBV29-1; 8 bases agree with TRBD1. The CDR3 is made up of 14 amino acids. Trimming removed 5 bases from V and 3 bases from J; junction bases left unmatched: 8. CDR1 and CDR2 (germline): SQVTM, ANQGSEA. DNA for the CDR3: TGCAGCGTTCCCGGCAGGGGGCGGGACTATGGCTACACCTTC. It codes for CSVPGRGRDYGYTF. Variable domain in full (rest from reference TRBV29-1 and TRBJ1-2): SAVISQKPSRDICQRGTSLTIQCQVDSQVTMMFWYRQQPGQSLTLIATANQGSEATYESGFVIDKFPISRPNLTFSTLTVSNMSPEDSSIYLCSVPGRGRDYGYTFGSGTRLTVV.

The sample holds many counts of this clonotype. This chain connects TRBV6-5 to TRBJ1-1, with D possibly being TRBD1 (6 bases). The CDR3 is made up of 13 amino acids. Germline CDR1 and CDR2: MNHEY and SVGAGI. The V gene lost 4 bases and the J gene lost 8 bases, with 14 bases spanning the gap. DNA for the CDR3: TGTGCCAGCAGTTCCGTACAGGGACTCGAAGCTTTCTTT. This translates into CASSSVQGLEAFF.

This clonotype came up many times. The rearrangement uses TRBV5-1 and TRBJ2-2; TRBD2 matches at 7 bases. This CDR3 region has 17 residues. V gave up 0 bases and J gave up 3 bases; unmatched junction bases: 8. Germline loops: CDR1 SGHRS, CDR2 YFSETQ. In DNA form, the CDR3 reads TGCGCCAGCAGCTTGGAAGGAATCGGGAGGTACACCGGGGAGCTGTTTTTT. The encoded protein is CASSLEGIGRYTGELFF.

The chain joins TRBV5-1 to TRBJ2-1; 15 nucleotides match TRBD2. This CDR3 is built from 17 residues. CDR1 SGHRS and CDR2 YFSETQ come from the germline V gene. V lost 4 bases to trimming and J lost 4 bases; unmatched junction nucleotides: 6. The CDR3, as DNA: TGCGCCAGCAGCGTAGGACTAGCGGGGGGGATATACAATGAGCAGTTCTTC. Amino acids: CASSVGLAGGIYNEQFF.

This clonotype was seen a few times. The CDR3 region is CASTPGSPYNEQFF. For the CDR3, the DNA is TGTGCCAGCACCCCTGGGTCGCCTTACAATGAGCAGTTCTTC. This sequence joins TRBV5-6 and TRBJ2-1; no reliable D call. The V gene lost 6 bases and the J gene lost 4 bases, with 14 bases spanning the gap. This CDR3 spans 14 amino acids. Germline lookup yields CDR1 SGHDT and CDR2 YYEEEE.

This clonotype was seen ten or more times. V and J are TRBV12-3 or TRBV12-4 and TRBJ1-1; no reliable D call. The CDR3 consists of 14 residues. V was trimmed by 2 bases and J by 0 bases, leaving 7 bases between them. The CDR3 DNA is TGTGCCAGCAGTTTATCGAGTATGAACACTGAAGCTTTCTTT. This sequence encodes CASSLSSMNTEAFF.

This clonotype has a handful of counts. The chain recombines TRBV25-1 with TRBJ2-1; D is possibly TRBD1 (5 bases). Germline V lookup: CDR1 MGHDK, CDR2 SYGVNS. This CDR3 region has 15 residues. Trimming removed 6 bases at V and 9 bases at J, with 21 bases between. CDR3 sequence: CASSPGRPASVEQFF. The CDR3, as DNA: TGTGCCAGCAGCCCAGGGCGTCCCGCATCGGTTGAGCAGTTCTTC.

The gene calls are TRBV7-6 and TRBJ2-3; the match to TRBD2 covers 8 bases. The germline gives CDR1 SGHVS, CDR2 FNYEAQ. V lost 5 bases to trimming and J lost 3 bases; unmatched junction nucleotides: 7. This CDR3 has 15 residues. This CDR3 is CASSRAGGGTDTQYF. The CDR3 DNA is TGTGCCAGCAGCAGGGCCGGGGGGGGGACAGATACGCAGTATTTT. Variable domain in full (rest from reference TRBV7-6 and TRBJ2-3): GAGVSQSPRYKVTKRGQDVALRCDPISGHVSLYWYRQALGQGPEFLTYFNYEAQQDKSGLPNDRFSAERPEGSISTLTIQRTEQRDSAMYRCASSRAGGGTDTQYFGPGTRLTVL.

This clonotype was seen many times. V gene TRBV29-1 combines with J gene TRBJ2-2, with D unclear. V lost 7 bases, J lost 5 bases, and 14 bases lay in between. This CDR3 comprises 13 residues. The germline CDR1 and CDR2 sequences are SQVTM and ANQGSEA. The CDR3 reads CSATDGSTGELFF. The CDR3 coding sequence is TGCAGCGCTACCGACGGATCGACCGGGGAGCTGTTTTTT.

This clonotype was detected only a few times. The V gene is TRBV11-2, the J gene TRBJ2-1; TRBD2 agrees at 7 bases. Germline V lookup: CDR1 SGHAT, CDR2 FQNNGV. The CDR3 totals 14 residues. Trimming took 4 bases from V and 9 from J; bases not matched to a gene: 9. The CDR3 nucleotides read TGTGCCAGCAGCTCTGTGGGAGGGCCCGGTGAGCAGTTCTTC. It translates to CASSSVGGPGEQFF.

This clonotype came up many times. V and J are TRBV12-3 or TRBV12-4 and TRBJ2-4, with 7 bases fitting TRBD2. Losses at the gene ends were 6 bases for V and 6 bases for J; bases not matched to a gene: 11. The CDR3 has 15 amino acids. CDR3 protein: CASSPGIGGGNIQYF. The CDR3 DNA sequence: TGTGCCAGCAGCCCCGGAATTGGGGGGGGAAACATTCAGTACTTC.

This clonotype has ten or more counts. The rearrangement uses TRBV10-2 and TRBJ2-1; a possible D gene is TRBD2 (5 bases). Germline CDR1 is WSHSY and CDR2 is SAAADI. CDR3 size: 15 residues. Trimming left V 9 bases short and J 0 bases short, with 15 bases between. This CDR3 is CASSSLGSSYNEQFF. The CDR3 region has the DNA TGCGCCAGTAGCTCCCTGGGGAGCTCCTACAATGAGCAGTTCTTC.

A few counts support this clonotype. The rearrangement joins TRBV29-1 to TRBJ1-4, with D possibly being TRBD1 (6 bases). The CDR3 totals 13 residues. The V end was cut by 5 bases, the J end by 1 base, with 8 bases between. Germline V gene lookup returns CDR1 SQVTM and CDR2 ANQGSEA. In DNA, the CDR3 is TGCAGCGTTAAACAGGGAACTAATGAAAAACTGTTTTTT. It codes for CSVKQGTNEKLFF.